This TCR beta chain was identified during a study of cytomegalovirus exposure and HLA in healthy donors. Study conclusions and caveats: Of the V segments, some could not be distinguished, including TRBV6-2 and TRBV6-3, and were excluded. Most TCR sequences proved rare, with some public TCRs found in many donors. It was 150 to 200 TCR beta chains that were listed as cytomegalovirus-associated.

Trimming stripped 2 bases from V and 6 bases from J, with 11 bases between. CDR3 length: 14 amino acids. Germline values: CDR1 MGHDK, CDR2 SYGVNS. The primer mix had 60 Vbeta and 13 Jbeta primers. Data came from immunoSEQ multiplex PCR; TCRdb stores just in-frame clones and leaves some out. This repertoire shows over 150,000 clones, approximately 80% found once; its top ten account for roughly 5.9%. As concerns this clone: Its antigen is not known.

The sample consisted of PBMCs. The chain has TRBV25-1 and TRBJ1-5; tentatively, D is TRBD1 (6 bases). This sequence was found in a middle-aged woman in good health and CMV-seropositive. This CDR3 is CASSEAGAIQPQHF. The CDR3 nucleotides read TGTGCCAGCAGTGAAGCGGGGGCGATTCAGCCCCAGCATTTT.